This T cell receptor beta chain is drawn from a study of shared clonotypes between healthy human individuals. Study conclusions and caveats: Non-shared clonotypes displayed generation probabilities falling below those of clonotypes present in all four donors. The study generally estimated greater richness for naive than memory subsets.

The protocol was immunoSEQ multiplex PCR, while the TCRdb copy is restricted to in-frame clones and leaves out a portion. The sample contains 550,000 to 700,000 clones, less than 80% of which appear only once. This clone was observed once. Its antigen is as yet unknown. Recent vaccinations or acute infections were absent in the healthy HIV-negative adult donors. Investigators divided CD4+ cells into CD45RA+ naive and CD45RA-negative memory subsets. With 6 bases clipped from V and 5 bases from J, the junction kept 9 bases outside the gene matches. Germline V gives CDR1 MNHNS, CDR2 SASEGT. This CDR3 is 14 amino acids long.

This TCR was recovered from a woman aged 25 to 39 in good health. The chain recombines TRBV6-1 with TRBJ1-1, with 7 nucleotides matching TRBD1. The material sequenced was memory CD4+ T cells sorted from blood. Subset noted: CD45RA-negative fraction. CDR3 protein: CASRMGQKETEAFF. The CDR3 DNA is TGTGCCAGCAGGATGGGACAGAAGGAGACTGAAGCTTTCTTT.